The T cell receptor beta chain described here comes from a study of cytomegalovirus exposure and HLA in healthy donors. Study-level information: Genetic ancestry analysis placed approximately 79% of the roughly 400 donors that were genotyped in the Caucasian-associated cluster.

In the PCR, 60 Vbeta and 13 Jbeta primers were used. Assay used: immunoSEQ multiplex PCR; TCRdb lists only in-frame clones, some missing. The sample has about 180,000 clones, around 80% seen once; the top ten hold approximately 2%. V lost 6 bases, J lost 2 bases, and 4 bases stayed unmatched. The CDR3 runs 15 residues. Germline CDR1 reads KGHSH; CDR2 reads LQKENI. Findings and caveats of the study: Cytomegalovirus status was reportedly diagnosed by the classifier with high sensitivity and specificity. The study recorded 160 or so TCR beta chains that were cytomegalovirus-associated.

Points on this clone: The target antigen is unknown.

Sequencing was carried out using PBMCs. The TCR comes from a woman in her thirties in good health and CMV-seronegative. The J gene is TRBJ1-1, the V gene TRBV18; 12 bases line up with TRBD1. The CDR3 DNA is TGTGCCAGCTCGTTCGGGACAGGGGGCAACACTGAAGCTTTCTTT. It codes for CASSFGTGGNTEAFF.